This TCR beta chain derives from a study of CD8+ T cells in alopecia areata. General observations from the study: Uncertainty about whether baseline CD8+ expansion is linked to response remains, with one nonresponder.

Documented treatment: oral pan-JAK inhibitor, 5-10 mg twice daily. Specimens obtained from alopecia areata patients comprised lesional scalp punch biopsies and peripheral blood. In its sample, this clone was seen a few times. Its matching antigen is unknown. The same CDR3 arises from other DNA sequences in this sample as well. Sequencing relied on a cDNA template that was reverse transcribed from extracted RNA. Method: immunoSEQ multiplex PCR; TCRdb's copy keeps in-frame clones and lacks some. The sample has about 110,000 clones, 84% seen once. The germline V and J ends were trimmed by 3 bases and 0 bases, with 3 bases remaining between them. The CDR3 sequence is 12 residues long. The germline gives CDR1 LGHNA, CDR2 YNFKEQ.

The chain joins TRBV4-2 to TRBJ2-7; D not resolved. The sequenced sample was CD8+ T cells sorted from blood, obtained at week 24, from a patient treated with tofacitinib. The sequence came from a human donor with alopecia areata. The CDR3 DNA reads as TGTGCCAGCAGCCAGGACTCCTACGAGCAGTACTTC. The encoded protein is CASSQDSYEQYF.